The 10 T cell receptor beta chains below were found in one sample sequenced in a study of T cells in Graves' hyperthyroidism and ophthalmopathy. From RNA transcripts, TCR beta CDR3 regions were amplified. Using the HTBI primer set, a first-round RT-PCR was run on the TCR CDR3. TCRdb re-called the multiplex PCR reads through MiXCR, storing one row per CDR3 protein. The sample shows approximately 380,000 distinct CDR3 sequences, 15% to 20% of them seen only once. Sequencing was done on a sample of blood. All receptors come from a young man with Graves' ophthalmopathy.

This clonotype was observed many times. The CDR3 reads CASSYSSDRGPYEQYF. The CDR3 DNA is TGTGCCAGCAGTTACTCGTCCGACAGGGGGCCCTACGAGCAGTACTTC. V and J are TRBV6-2 or TRBV6-3 and TRBJ2-7; 10 bases are a match to TRBD1. Germline CDR1 reads MNHEY; CDR2 reads SVGEGT. The trim removed 0 bases at V and 2 bases at J, leaving 4 bases unmatched. This CDR3 comprises 16 residues.

Worth noting for this clonotype: Given a much more abundant clone one base away, this may be a read error. The chain joins TRBV3-1 to TRBJ1-1; tentatively, D is TRBD1 (6 bases). V was clipped by 0 bases and J by 0 bases, with 8 bases between them. This CDR3 comprises 15 residues. Germline assignment: CDR1 LGHDT and CDR2 YNNKEL (reference sequence). CDR3: CASSQEGGLNTEAFF. In DNA, the CDR3 is TGTGCCAGCAGCCAAGAGGGGGGGCTGAACACTGAAGCTTTCTTT. Filled out from reference TRBV3-1 and TRBJ1-1, the complete variable domain reads DTAVSQTPKYLVTQMGNDKSIKCEQNLGHDTMYWYKQDSKKFLKIMFSYNNKELIINETVPNRFSPKSPDKAHLNLHINSLELGDSAVYFCASSQEGGLNTEAFFGQGTRLTVV.

The chain is built from TRBV5-5 and TRBJ2-5; D is possibly TRBD1 or TRBD2 (5 bases each). Per the germline V gene, CDR1 is SGHKS and CDR2 is YYEKEE (reference sequence). The V end was cut by 2 bases, the J end by 5 bases, with 10 bases between. The CDR3 totals 13 residues. The CDR3 here is CASSFVGEETQYF. CDR3 nucleotides: TGTGCCAGCAGCTTTGTAGGGGAGGAGACCCAGTACTTC.

This clonotype was seen many times. The chain is built from TRBV2 and TRBJ2-7, with D unclear. The CDR3 sequence is 12 residues long. Germline V gene sequence: CDR1 SNHLY, CDR2 FYNNEI. The ends were cut back, 3 bases at V and 6 bases at J, with 9 bases in the middle. This CDR3 reads CASSEESLEQYF. The CDR3 nucleotides read TGTGCCAGCAGTGAGGAGTCCCTCGAGCAGTACTTC.

Note on this clonotype: This may stem from a read error, because a much larger clone lies one nucleotide away. The J gene is TRBJ2-1, the V gene TRBV12-3 or TRBV12-4; the match to TRBD2 covers 14 bases. This CDR3 contains 15 residues. The J segment lost 9 bases and the V segment lost 6 bases, leaving 7 bases of the junction unmatched. The CDR3 reads CASSRLAGGRGEQFF. The CDR3 DNA reads TGTGCCAGCAGCCGACTAGCGGGGGGGCGGGGTGAGCAGTTCTTC.

This clonotype has just a few counts. The gene calls are TRBV5-6 and TRBJ1-1, with D unclear. CDR1 and CDR2 from the germline V gene are SGHDT and YYEEEE. V lost 7 bases to trimming and J lost 5 bases, with 12 bases between them. The CDR3 totals 12 residues. The CDR3 DNA sequence: TGTGCCAGCTCCGGAGAAAAAACTGAAGCTTTCTTT. Encoded protein: CASSGEKTEAFF.

The J gene is TRBJ1-2, the V gene TRBV5-6, with 7 nucleotides matching TRBD1. There are 14 residues in the CDR3. Germline CDR1 SGHDT, CDR2 YYEEEE. V was clipped by 3 bases and J by 8 bases; unmatched bases: 10. CDR3 bases: TGTGCCAGCAGCTCCTTAACAGGGGATAGCGGCTACACCTTC. Translated: CASSSLTGDSGYTF.

This clonotype was counted at least ten times. The gene calls are TRBV6-5 and TRBJ1-1; D possibly corresponds to TRBD1 (6 bases). V lost 0 bases to trimming and J lost 6 bases, with 14 bases between them. Germline CDR1 and CDR2: MNHEY and SVGAGI. The CDR3 runs 15 residues. CDR3 loop: CASSYSGGGGSEAFF. CDR3 DNA sequence: TGTGCCAGCAGTTACTCGGGGGGGGGGGGCTCTGAAGCTTTCTTT.

The table lists this clonotype with a count of one. The rearrangement uses TRBV6-5 and TRBJ2-7; 10 nucleotides align to TRBD1. The CDR3 contains 15 residues. V lost 2 bases, J lost 1 base, and 2 bases stayed unmatched. Germline V CDR1 and CDR2: MNHEY, SVGAGI. The CDR3 coding sequence is TGTGCCAGCAGTTACCGGGACAGGGGTTCCTACGAGCAGTACTTC. Its protein is CASSYRDRGSYEQYF.

The V call is TRBV15, the J call TRBJ1-2; no clear D. Trimming stripped 0 bases from V and 7 bases from J, with 9 bases between. The CDR3 covers 13 residues. Germline CDR1 reads LNHNV; CDR2 reads YYDKDF (reference sequence). In DNA, the CDR3 is TGTGCCACCAGCAGAGATGGCCGGGGTGGCTACACCTTC. Protein product: CATSRDGRGGYTF.